The clone carrying this T cell receptor (beta chain) was observed a few times. The germline gives CDR1 SSHAT, CDR2 FNYEAQ (reference sequence). V lost 5 bases and J 2 bases, leaving 12 bases between the germline ends. CDR3 length: 14 amino acids. This entry is derived from a study of beta chain features in type 1 diabetes. cDNA synthesis used the whole RNA isolate, giving expressed TCRB sequences. Measured with immunoSEQ multiplex PCR; TCRdb has only the in-frame clones, and not every one. The data hold hundreds of thousands of clones, with around 15% observed a single time. Sample: central memory CD4+ T cells from blood. The source is a man aged 25-45 years in good health. The chain links TRBV7-7 to TRBJ2-5, with D perhaps TRBD1 (6 bases). The CDR3 region has the DNA TGTGCCAGCAGCCTCGGGACACAACAAGAGACCCAGTACTTC. Translating gives CASSLGTQQETQYF.